Each of the 27 T cell receptor beta chains below was sequenced from the same sample in a study of post-analysis software for immune sequencing data. Study-level findings and limits: TRBV segments more frequent in patients than in controls numbered several and included TRBV5-6, TRBV5-1 and TRBV20-1.

Every TCR beta cDNA library bore unique molecular identifiers. One entry per CDR3 protein, called by TCRdb with MiXCR from the PCR reads. This sample has 350,000 to 500,000 distinct CDR3 sequences; approximately 38% occur once, and the top ten carry roughly 8.2%. These receptors have no known antigen. Sequencing was carried out using blood. The receptors come from a girl aged 2-15 years with multiple sclerosis.

A remark on this clonotype: Germline is not matched at one junction end, which may reflect a read error. The rearrangement uses TRBV7-7 and TRBJ2-5; 8 bases map to TRBD1. CDR3 length equals 18 residues. Germline values: CDR1 SSHAT, CDR2 FNYEAQ (reference sequence). The CDR3 loop is CASSEFRDRRASRETQYF. The CDR3 coding sequence is TGTGCTAGCAGCGAGTTCCGGGACAGGCGAGCGTCGAGGGAGACCCAGTACTTC.

This clonotype appeared a few times. The chain links TRBV20-1 to TRBJ2-7; D is possibly TRBD1 (6 bases). CDR3 length: 16 residues. The germline CDR1 and CDR2 sequences are DFQATT and SNEGSKA (reference sequence). V was shortened by 1 base and J by 0 bases, with 16 bases between the two germline ends. For the CDR3, the DNA is TGCAGTGCTAGAGCCCCGGACAGACCCAGCTCCTACGAGCAGTACTTC. Translating it yields CSARAPDRPSSYEQYF.

The chain employs TRBV29-1 and TRBJ1-1; no clear D. The CDR3 runs 13 residues. In germline, CDR1 is SQVTM, CDR2 ANQGSEA. V was cut by 3 bases and J by 3 bases, with 11 bases left in between. The CDR3 region is CSVEASQYTEAFF. Here the CDR3 DNA reads TGCAGCGTTGAGGCTTCCCAGTACACTGAAGCTTTCTTT.

The CDR3 here is CAISQTVTNYGYTF. CDR3 bases: TGTGCCATCAGTCAGACGGTTACTAACTATGGCTACACCTTC. The chain is built from TRBV10-3 and TRBJ1-2; no definite D call. Germline loops: CDR1 ENHRY, CDR2 SYGVKD. This CDR3 is built from 14 residues. The ends were cut back, 5 bases at V and 0 bases at J, with 10 bases in the middle.

This clonotype was detected a few times. The chain is built from TRBV5-5 and TRBJ2-7; 7 nucleotides agree with TRBD1. The V and J ends lost 2 bases and 0 bases, in that order; junction bases with no gene match: 11. The germline gives CDR1 SGHKS, CDR2 YYEKEE (reference sequence). This CDR3 region has 17 residues. CDR3 in amino acids: CASSFATGQPYSYEQYF. DNA of the CDR3: TGTGCCAGCAGCTTTGCGACAGGGCAGCCTTACTCCTACGAGCAGTACTTC.

The rearrangement links TRBV2 to TRBJ2-1; unclear D gene. The ends were cut back, 3 bases at V and 5 bases at J, with 14 bases in the middle. This CDR3 is built from 15 residues. CDR1 SNHLY and CDR2 FYNNEI come from the germline V gene. The CDR3, as DNA: TGTGCCAGCAGTGATAGGACCAAGAACGACAATGAGCAGTTCTTC. Protein product: CASSDRTKNDNEQFF. Supplemented by reference TRBV2 and TRBJ2-1, the full variable domain reads EPEVTQTPSHQVTQMGQEVILRCVPISNHLYFYWYRQILGQKVEFLVSFYNNEISEKSEIFDDQFSVERPDGSNFTLKIRSTKLEDSAMYFCASSDRTKNDNEQFFGPGTRLTVL.

This clonotype was picked up a small number of times. The genes are TRBV5-1 and TRBJ2-3, with 7 bases fitting TRBD2. The CDR3 covers 15 residues. Germline V gives CDR1 SGHRS, CDR2 YFSETQ. The V and J ends lost 3 bases and 2 bases, in that order; junction bases with no gene match: 6. The CDR3 here is CASSSRDYYTDTQYF. In DNA, the CDR3 is TGCGCCAGCAGCTCCCGGGACTACTACACAGATACGCAGTATTTT.

This chain connects TRBV6-1 to TRBJ1-2; 7 bases align to TRBD1. V lost 4 bases to trimming and J lost 8 bases; unmatched junction nucleotides: 10. Germline assignment: CDR1 MNHNS and CDR2 SASEGT. The CDR3 runs 14 residues. The CDR3 DNA is TGTGCCAGCAGTGTGGATCAGGGGGGACGGGGCTACACCTTC. Translated: CASSVDQGGRGYTF.

The gene calls are TRBV20-1 and TRBJ2-7, with TRBD2 matching over 7 bases. Looked up from germline, CDR1 is DFQATT and CDR2 is SNEGSKA (reference sequence). This CDR3 has 14 residues. Losses at the gene ends were 7 bases for V and 2 bases for J; bases not matched to a gene: 11. In nucleotides, the CDR3 is TGCAGTGTCGAATCCCGGGGGGTAGCCTACGAGCAGTACTTC. This codes for CSVESRGVAYEQYF.

The table lists this clonotype with many counts. At one boundary the junction diverges from the germline segment, which might be a read error. The rearrangement joins TRBV5-1 to TRBJ2-7, with D maybe TRBD1 (6 bases). Germline V lookup: CDR1 SGHRS, CDR2 YFSETQ. CDR3 length: 14 amino acids. CDR3 loop: CASSLGQSSYEQYF. In DNA form, the CDR3 reads TGTGCCAGCAGTTTAGGACAGAGCTCCTACGAGCAGTACTTC.

This clonotype was observed a handful of times. The rearrangement links TRBV6-5 to TRBJ2-5; 7 nucleotides line up with TRBD2. Per the germline V gene, CDR1 is MNHEY and CDR2 is SVGAGI. The CDR3 contains 17 residues. J was trimmed by 6 bases and V by 0 bases; bases with no gene match: 13. CDR3 in DNA: TGTGCCAGCAGTTACTCCAATGGGGGGGTTGGGCTCCAGACCCAGTACTTC. Its protein product is CASSYSNGGVGLQTQYF.

This clonotype was counted only a few times. The chain uses TRBV12-3 or TRBV12-4 and TRBJ2-2; TRBD2 aligns across 7 bases. The J segment lost 1 base and the V segment lost 1 base, leaving 9 bases of the junction unmatched. The CDR3 length is 18 residues. This CDR3 reads CASSLGRGGGRNTGELFF. CDR3 bases: TGTGCCAGCAGTTTAGGGCGGGGAGGCGGGAGGAACACCGGGGAGCTGTTTTTT.

The genes are TRBV18 and TRBJ1-1; D is uncertain. V gave up 2 bases and J gave up 4 bases, with 11 bases separating them. CDR3 length: 14 amino acids. In germline, CDR1 is KGHSH, CDR2 LQKENI. The DNA of the CDR3 is TGTGCCAGCTCACCAACGGACGTCTTCACTGAAGCTTTCTTT. Its translation: CASSPTDVFTEAFF.

This clonotype was seen a few times. The chain is built from TRBV6-6 and TRBJ2-5, with 9 bases fitting TRBD1. Trimming took 2 bases from V and 2 from J; bases not matched to a gene: 3. The CDR3 totals 15 residues. Per germline, CDR1 MNHNY and CDR2 SVGAGI (reference sequence). The CDR3 loop reads CASSYRDRAQETQYF. In DNA form, the CDR3 reads TGTGCCAGCAGTTACCGGGACAGGGCTCAAGAGACCCAGTACTTC.

The chain uses TRBV9 and TRBJ1-1; perhaps TRBD1 as D (6 bases). The V gene's germline CDR1 is SGDLS and CDR2 YYNGEE. CDR3 length equals 15 residues. V lost 3 bases to trimming and J lost 3 bases, with 15 bases between them. CDR3 coding DNA: TGTGCCAGCAGCGCGGATTTACAGGGATACACTGAAGCTTTCTTT. Translated, it gives CASSADLQGYTEAFF.

The genes are TRBV9 and TRBJ1-2, with a possible D match to TRBD1 (6 bases). This CDR3 region has 18 residues. V gave up 0 bases and J gave up 4 bases, with 22 bases separating them. Germline V gives CDR1 SGDLS, CDR2 YYNGEE. The CDR3 loop reads CASSVAPYSFGQIYGYTF. The CDR3 DNA is TGTGCCAGCAGCGTAGCCCCCTATTCTTTTGGACAGATCTATGGCTACACCTTC. The variable domain in full, completed from reference TRBV9 and TRBJ1-2, reads DSGVTQTPKHLITATGQRVTLRCSPRSGDLSVYWYQQSLDQGLQFLIQYYNGEERAKGNILERFSAQQFPDLHSELNLSSLELGDSALYFCASSVAPYSFGQIYGYTFGSGTRLTVV.

This clonotype has only a few counts. This chain joins TRBV6-5 and TRBJ1-2, with TRBD1 matching over 11 bases. With V trimmed by 0 bases and J by 0 bases, 0 bases remained unmatched. Germline V CDR1 and CDR2: MNHEY, SVGAGI. The CDR3 consists of 16 residues. The DNA of the CDR3 is TGTGCCAGCAGTTACTCGGGACAGGGGGCTAACTATGGCTACACCTTC. Amino acid sequence: CASSYSGQGANYGYTF.

The V and J genes are TRBV9 and TRBJ1-1, with D unresolved. CDR1 is SGDLS and CDR2 is YYNGEE in the germline V gene. The CDR3 length is 14 residues. V was clipped by 2 bases and J by 2 bases, with 10 bases between them. CDR3: CASSVGSINTEAFF. The CDR3 nucleotides are TGTGCCAGCAGCGTTGGTAGTATCAACACTGAAGCTTTCTTT.

The rearrangement uses TRBV20-1 and TRBJ2-5; no firm D call. Trimming stripped 0 bases from V and 1 base from J, with 9 bases between. The CDR3 extends over 14 amino acids. Looked up from germline, CDR1 is DFQATT and CDR2 is SNEGSKA (reference sequence). CDR3 region: CSARDIRRQETQYF. The CDR3 DNA is TGCAGTGCTAGAGACATCCGGCGCCAAGAGACCCAGTACTTC.

This clonotype occurred a few times. The rearrangement links TRBV27 to TRBJ2-3; TRBD2 is a possible D gene (6 bases). Germline CDR1 is MNHEY and CDR2 is SMNVEV (reference sequence). Between the trimmed V and J ends, which lost 2 bases and 0 bases, there was a span of 12 bases. There are 16 residues in the CDR3. The DNA for the CDR3 is TGTGCCAGCAGTTTAGTCGTAGCGGCTAGCACAGATACGCAGTATTTT. It yields the protein CASSLVVAASTDTQYF.

This clonotype was seen only a few times. V gene TRBV7-2 combines with J gene TRBJ2-5, with 9 positions matching TRBD1. J gave up 1 base and V 3 bases, and 6 bases lay outside the gene matches. The CDR3 length is 16 residues. Germline V gene sequence: CDR1 SGHTA, CDR2 FQGNSA. CDR3 in amino acids: CASSFRDRVPQETQYF. The CDR3 nucleotides are TGTGCCAGCAGCTTCCGGGACAGGGTCCCCCAAGAGACCCAGTACTTC.

The chain joins TRBV14 to TRBJ2-5; D possibly corresponds to TRBD2 (5 bases). Trimming shortened V by 1 base and J by 2 bases, and 11 bases separated the two germline ends. Looked up from germline, CDR1 is SGHDN and CDR2 is FVKESK. This CDR3 spans 15 amino acids. The CDR3 bases are TGTGCCAGCAGCCAAGCCAGCGGTTATCAAGAGACCCAGTACTTC. Translating gives CASSQASGYQETQYF. The entire variable domain, with the rest obtained from reference TRBV14 and TRBJ2-5, is as follows: EAGVTQFPSHSVIEKGQTVTLRCDPISGHDNLYWYRRVMGKEIKFLLHFVKESKQDESGMPNNRFLAERTGGTYSTLKVQPAELEDSGVYFCASSQASGYQETQYFGPGTRLLVL.

Only a few counts were recorded for this clonotype. CDR3 loop: CASSSIPLRQGYNEQFF. CDR3 sequence (DNA): TGTGCCAGCAGTTCTATCCCCTTACGACAGGGTTACAATGAGCAGTTCTTC. The rearrangement links TRBV28 to TRBJ2-1; TRBD1 agrees at 7 bases. The CDR3 has 17 amino acids. V shed 4 bases, J shed 4 bases, and the junction held 13 bases outside the gene matches. Looked up from germline, CDR1 is MDHEN and CDR2 is SYDVKM.

The chain employs TRBV7-2 and TRBJ1-5; D is undetermined. The CDR3 consists of 14 residues. Germline-derived CDR1 and CDR2 are SGHTA and FQGNSA. The V gene lost 3 bases and the J gene lost 3 bases, with 9 bases spanning the gap. This CDR3 reads CASSFGPLNQPQHF. The CDR3 nucleotides are TGTGCCAGCAGCTTCGGACCCCTCAATCAGCCCCAGCATTTT.

This clonotype was seen only a few times. The rearrangement links TRBV12-3 or TRBV12-4 to TRBJ2-7; D is unclear. CDR3 size: 14 residues. V was cut by 3 bases and J by 2 bases, with 11 bases left in between. The CDR3 spells CASSFLAGTYEQYF. The CDR3 DNA reads TGTGCCAGCAGTTTTCTTGCAGGTACCTACGAGCAGTACTTC.

The chain joins TRBV20-1 to TRBJ2-7; tentatively, D is TRBD1 (6 bases). This CDR3 contains 11 residues. Germline CDR1 and CDR2: DFQATT and SNEGSKA (reference sequence). Between the trimmed V and J ends, which lost 6 bases and 2 bases, there was a span of 8 bases. The CDR3 here is CSARTAYEQYF. CDR3 nucleotides: TGCAGTGCCAGGACAGCCTACGAGCAGTACTTC.

The rearrangement uses TRBV28 and TRBJ2-7, with 8 bases fitting TRBD1. The V segment lost 6 bases and the J segment 5 bases; nucleotides outside the gene matches: 9. The CDR3 sequence is 14 residues long. Germline CDR1 is MDHEN and CDR2 is SYDVKM. CDR3 protein: CASSPGTGLHEQYF. The CDR3 coding sequence is TGTGCCAGCAGCCCAGGGACAGGTCTCCACGAGCAGTACTTC.